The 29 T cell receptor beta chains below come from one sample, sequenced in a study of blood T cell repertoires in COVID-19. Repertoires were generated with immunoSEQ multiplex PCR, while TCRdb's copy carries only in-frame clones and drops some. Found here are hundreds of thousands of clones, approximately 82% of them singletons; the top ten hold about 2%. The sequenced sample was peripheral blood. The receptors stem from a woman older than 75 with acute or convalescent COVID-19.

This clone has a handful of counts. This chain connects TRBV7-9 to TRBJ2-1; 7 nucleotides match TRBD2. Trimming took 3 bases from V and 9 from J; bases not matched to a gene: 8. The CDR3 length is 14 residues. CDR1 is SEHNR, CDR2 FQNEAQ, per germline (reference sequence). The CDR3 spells CASSLVLAEGEQFF. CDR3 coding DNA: TGTGCCAGCAGCTTGGTTCTAGCGGAGGGTGAGCAGTTCTTC.

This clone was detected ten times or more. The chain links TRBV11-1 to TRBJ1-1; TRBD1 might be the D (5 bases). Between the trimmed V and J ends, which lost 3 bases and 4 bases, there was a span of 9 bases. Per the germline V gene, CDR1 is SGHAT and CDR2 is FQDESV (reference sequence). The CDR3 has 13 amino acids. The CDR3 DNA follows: TGTGCCAGCAGCTTCGACAGATCCACTGAAGCTTTCTTT. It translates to CASSFDRSTEAFF.

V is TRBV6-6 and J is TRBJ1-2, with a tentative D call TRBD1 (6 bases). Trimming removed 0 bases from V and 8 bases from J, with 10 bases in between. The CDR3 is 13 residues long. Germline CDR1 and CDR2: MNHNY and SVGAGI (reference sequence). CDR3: CASSYSTGGGYTF. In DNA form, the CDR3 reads TGTGCCAGCAGTTACTCGACTGGGGGCGGCTACACCTTC.

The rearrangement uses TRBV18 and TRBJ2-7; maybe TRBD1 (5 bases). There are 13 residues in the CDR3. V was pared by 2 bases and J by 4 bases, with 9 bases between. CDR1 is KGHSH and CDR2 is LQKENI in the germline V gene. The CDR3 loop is CASSPVQGYEQYF. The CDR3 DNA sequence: TGTGCCAGCTCACCAGTCCAGGGTTACGAGCAGTACTTC.

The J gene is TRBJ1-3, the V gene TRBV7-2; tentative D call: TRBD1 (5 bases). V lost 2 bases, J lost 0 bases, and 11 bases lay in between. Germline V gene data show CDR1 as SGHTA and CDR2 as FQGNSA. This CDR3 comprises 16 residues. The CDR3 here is CASSLLRQISGNTIYF. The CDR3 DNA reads TGTGCCAGCAGCTTATTGCGACAGATCTCTGGAAACACCATATATTTT.

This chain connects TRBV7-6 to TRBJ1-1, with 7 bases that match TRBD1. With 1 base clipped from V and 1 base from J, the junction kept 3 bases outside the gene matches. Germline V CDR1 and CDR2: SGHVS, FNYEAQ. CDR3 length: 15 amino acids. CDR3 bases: TGTGCCAGCAGCTTAGTATGGGACAGGAACACTGAAGCTTTCTTT. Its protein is CASSLVWDRNTEAFF.

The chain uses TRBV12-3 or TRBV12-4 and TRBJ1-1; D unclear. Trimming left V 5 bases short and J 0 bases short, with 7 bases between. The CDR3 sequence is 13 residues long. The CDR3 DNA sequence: TGTGCCAGCAGTGGGCACCTGAACACTGAAGCTTTCTTT. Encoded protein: CASSGHLNTEAFF.

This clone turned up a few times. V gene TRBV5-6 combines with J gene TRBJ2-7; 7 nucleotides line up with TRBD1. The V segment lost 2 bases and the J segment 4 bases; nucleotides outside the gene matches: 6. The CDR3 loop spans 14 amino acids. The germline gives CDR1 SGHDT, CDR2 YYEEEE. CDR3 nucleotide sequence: TGTGCCAGCAGCTTCGCCAGGGGGATTTACGAGCAGTACTTC. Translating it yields CASSFARGIYEQYF.

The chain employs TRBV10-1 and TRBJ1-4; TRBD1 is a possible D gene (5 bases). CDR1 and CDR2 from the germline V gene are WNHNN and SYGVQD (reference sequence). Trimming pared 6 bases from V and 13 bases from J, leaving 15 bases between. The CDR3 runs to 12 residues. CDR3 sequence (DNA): TGCGCCAGCAGAAGGGGATCTCCCAGACTGTTTTTT. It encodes CASRRGSPRLFF.

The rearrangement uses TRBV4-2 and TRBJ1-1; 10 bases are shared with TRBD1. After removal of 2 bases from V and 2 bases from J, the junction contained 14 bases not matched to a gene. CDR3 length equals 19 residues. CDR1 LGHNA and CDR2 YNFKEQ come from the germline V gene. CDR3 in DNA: TGTGCCAGCAGCCAACTCGCAGGTAGGGACAGGGGAAAAAACACTGAAGCTTTCTTT. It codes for CASSQLAGRDRGKNTEAFF.

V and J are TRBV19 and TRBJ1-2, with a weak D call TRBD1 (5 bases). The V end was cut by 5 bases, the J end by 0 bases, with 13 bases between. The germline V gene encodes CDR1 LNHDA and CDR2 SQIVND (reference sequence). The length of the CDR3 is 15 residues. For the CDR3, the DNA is TGTGCCAGTAGTCTCAAAGGGGAGGCTAACTATGGCTACACCTTC. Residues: CASSLKGEANYGYTF. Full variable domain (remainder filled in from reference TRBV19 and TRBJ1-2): DGGITQSPKYLFRKEGQNVTLSCEQNLNHDAMYWYRQDPGQGLRLIYYSQIVNDFQKGDIAEGYSVSREKKESFPLTVTSAQKNPTAFYLCASSLKGEANYGYTFGSGTRLTVV.

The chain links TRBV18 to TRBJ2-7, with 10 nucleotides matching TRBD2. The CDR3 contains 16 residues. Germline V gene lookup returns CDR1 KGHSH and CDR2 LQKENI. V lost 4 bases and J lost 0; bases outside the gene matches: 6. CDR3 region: CASSLQSGGASYEQYF. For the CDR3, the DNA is TGTGCCAGCTCACTCCAGAGCGGGGGGGCCTCCTACGAGCAGTACTTC. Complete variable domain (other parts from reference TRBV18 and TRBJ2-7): NAGVMQNPRHLVRRRGQEARLRCSPMKGHSHVYWYRQLPEEGLKFMVYLQKENIIDESGMPKERFSAEFPKEGPSILRIQQVVRGDSAAYFCASSLQSGGASYEQYFGPGTRLTVT.

The CDR3 spells CASSFSYEGTGGDRDTEAFF. As DNA, the CDR3 is TGTGCCAGCAGCTTTTCGTACGAAGGCACAGGGGGCGATAGGGACACTGAAGCTTTCTTT. The V gene is TRBV7-7, the J gene TRBJ1-1; 9 nucleotides match TRBD1. J lost 3 bases, V lost 3 bases, and 20 bases had no gene match. Germline loops: CDR1 SSHAT, CDR2 FNYEAQ (reference sequence). This CDR3 spans 20 amino acids.

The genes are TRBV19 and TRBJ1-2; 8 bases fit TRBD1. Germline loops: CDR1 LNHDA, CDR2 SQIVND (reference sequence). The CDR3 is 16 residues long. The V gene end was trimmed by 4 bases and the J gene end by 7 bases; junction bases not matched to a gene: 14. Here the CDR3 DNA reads TGTGCCAGTAGTAGACAGGGGAGCACGGGATATTCTGGCTACACCTTC. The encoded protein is CASSRQGSTGYSGYTF.

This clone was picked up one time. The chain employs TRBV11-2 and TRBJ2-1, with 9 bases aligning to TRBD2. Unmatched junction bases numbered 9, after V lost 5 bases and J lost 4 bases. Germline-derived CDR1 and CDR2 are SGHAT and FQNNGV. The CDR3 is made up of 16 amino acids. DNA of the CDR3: TGTGCCAGCAGCACGGGCCTAGCGGGGCCTTACAATGAGCAGTTCTTC. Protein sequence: CASSTGLAGPYNEQFF.

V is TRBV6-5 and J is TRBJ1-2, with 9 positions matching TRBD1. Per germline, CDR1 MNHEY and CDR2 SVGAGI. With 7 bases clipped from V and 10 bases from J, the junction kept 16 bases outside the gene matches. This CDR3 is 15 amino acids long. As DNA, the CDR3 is TGTGCCAGCAAAACCCGGGACAGGGACGCCCTCGCCTACACCTTC. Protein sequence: CASKTRDRDALAYTF.

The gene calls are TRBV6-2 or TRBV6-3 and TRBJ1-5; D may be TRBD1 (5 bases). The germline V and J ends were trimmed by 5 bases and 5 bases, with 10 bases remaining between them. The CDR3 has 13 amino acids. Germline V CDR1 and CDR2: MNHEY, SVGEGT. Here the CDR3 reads CASSLQGYQPQHF. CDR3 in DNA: TGTGCCAGCAGTCTTCAGGGTTATCAGCCCCAGCATTTT.

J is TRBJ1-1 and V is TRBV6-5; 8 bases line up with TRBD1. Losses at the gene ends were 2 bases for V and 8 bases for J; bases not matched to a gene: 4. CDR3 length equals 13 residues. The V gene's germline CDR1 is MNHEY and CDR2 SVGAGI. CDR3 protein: CASSYERDREAFF. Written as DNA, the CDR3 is TGTGCCAGCAGTTACGAAAGGGACAGGGAAGCTTTCTTT.

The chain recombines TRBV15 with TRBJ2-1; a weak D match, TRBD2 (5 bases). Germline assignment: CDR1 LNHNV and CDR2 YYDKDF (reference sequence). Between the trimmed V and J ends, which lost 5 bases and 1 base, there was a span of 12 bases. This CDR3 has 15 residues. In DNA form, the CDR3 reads TGTGCCACCAGCTCTCGGACTGAATCCTACAATGAGCAGTTCTTC. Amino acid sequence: CATSSRTESYNEQFF.

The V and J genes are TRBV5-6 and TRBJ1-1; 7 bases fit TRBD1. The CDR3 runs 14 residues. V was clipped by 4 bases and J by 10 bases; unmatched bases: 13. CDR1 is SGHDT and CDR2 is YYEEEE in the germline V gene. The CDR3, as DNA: TGTGCCAGCAGCCGGGGCGGGTCCGCAGGGGGAGCTTTCTTT. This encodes CASSRGGSAGGAFF.

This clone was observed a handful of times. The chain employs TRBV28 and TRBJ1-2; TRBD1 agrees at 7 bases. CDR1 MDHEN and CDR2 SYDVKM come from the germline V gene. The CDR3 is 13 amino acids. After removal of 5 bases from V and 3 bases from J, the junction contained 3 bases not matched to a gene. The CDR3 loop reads CASSLDRDYGYTF. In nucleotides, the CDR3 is TGTGCCAGCAGTCTCGACAGGGACTATGGCTACACCTTC.

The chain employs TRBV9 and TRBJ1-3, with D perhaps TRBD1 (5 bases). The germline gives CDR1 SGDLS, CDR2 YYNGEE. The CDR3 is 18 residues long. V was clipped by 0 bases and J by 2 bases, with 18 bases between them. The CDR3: CASSVAATGYNAGNTIYF. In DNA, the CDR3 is TGTGCCAGCAGCGTAGCCGCTACAGGATATAATGCTGGAAACACCATATATTTT.

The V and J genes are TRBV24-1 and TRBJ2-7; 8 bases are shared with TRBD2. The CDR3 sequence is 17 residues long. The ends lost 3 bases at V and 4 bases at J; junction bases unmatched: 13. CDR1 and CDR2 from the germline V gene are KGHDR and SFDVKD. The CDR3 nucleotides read TGTGCCACCAGTGATCCCCAGGGGAGCGGGGGTCGGTACGAGCAGTACTTC. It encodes CATSDPQGSGGRYEQYF.

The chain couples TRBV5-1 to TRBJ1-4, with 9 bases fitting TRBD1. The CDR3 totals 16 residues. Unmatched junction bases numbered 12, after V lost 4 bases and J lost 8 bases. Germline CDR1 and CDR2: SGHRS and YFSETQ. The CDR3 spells CASSPGRWDRVEKLFF. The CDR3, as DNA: TGCGCCAGCAGCCCTGGAAGGTGGGACAGGGTCGAAAAACTGTTTTTT.

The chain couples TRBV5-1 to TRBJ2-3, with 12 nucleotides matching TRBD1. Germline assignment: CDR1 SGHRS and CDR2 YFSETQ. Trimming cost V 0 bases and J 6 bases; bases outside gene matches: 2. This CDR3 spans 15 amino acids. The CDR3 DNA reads TGCGCCAGCAGCTTGGGGGACAGGGGGCCCGATACGCAGTATTTT. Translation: CASSLGDRGPDTQYF.

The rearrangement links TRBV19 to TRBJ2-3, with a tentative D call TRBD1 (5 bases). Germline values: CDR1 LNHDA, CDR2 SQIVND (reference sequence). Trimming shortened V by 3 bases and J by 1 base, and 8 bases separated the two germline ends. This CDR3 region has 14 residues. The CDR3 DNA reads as TGTGCCAGTAGTATGGGCAGGGGCACAGATACGCAGTATTTT. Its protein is CASSMGRGTDTQYF.

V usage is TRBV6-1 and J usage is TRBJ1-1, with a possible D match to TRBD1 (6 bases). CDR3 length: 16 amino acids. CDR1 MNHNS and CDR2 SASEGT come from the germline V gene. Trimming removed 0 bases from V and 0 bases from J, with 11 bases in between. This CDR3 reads CASSEAWGRMNTEAFF. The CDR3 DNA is TGTGCCAGCAGTGAAGCCTGGGGGCGGATGAACACTGAAGCTTTCTTT.

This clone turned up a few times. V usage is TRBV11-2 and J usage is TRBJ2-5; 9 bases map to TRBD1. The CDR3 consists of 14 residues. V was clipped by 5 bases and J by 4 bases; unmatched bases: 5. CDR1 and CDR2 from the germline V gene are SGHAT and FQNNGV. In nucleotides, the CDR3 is TGTGCCAGCAGCATGACAGGGGGTCGAGAGACCCAGTACTTC. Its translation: CASSMTGGRETQYF.

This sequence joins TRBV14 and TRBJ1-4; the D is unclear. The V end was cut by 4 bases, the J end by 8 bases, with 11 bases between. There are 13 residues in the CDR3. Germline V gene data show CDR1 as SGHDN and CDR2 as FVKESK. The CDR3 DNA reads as TGTGCCAGCAGCCTCCGAGGTGTGGAAAAACTGTTTTTT. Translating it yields CASSLRGVEKLFF.